This TCR beta chain is drawn from a study of shared clonotypes between healthy human individuals. In regard to this clone: The same CDR3 also results from other DNA sequences found in this sample.

The V gene lost 4 bases and the J gene lost 3 bases, with 4 bases spanning the gap. The CDR3 is 11 amino acids. The V gene's germline CDR1 is SNHLY and CDR2 FYNNEI. Splitting of CD4+ cells produced CD45RA+ naive and CD45RA-negative memory subsets. Deep-level assay runs were performed. This table comes from immunoSEQ multiplex PCR, and its TCRdb copy is limited to in-frame clones, with some not included. The repertoire holds under 600,000 clones, with 90% to 97% as singletons. The V call is TRBV2, the J call TRBJ2-7; D gene unclear. Material: naive CD4+ T cells sorted from blood. Subset here: CD45RA+ positively selected. The TCR was taken from a woman aged 25 to 39 in good health. CDR3 amino acids: CASSVGYEQYF. CDR3 coding DNA: TGTGCCAGCAGTGTCGGCTACGAGCAGTACTTC.